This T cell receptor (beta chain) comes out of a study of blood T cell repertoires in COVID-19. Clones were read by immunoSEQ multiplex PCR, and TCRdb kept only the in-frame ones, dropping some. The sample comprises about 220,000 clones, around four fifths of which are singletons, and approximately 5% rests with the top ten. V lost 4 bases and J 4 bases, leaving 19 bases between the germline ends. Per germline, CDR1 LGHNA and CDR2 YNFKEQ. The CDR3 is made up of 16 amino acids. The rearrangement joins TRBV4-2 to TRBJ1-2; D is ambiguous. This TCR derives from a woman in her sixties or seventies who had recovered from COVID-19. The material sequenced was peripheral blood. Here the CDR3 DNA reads TGTGCCAGCAGCCCCCCTGGGAGACGGGCGAGCTATGGCTACACCTTC. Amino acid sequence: CASSPPGRRASYGYTF.